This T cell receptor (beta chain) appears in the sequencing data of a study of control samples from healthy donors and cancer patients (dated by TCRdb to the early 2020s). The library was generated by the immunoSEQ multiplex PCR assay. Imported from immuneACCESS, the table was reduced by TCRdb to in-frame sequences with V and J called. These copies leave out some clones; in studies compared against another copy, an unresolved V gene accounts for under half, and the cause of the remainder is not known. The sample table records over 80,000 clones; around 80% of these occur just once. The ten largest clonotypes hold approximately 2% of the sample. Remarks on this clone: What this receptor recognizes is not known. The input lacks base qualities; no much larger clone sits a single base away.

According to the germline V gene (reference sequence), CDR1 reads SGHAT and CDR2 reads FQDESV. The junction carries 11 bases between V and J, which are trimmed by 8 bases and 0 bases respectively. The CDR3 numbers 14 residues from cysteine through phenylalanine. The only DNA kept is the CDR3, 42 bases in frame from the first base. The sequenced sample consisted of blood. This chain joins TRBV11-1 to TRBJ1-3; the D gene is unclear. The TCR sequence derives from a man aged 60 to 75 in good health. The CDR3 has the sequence CASAPRGSGNTIYF. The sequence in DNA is TGTGCCAGCGCCCCCCGTGGCTCTGGAAACACCATATATTTT.